Below, 22 T cell receptor beta chains from the same sample are listed, as sequenced in a study of human T cells and chemical hapten exposure. TCRdb reanalysed the RACE reads using MiXCR and keeps one entry per CDR3 protein. The sample has about 45,000 distinct CDR3 sequences, 3.5% to 5% seen once. The time point is: healthy volunteer bleed at 2 weeks. Blood, whole and unfractionated, served as the source for total RNA extraction. The specimen was whole blood. Every receptor here comes from a human donor in good health. Some clones in this sample may be carry-over from other donors' samples.

The chain uses TRBV5-1 and TRBJ1-1, with a possible D match to TRBD1 (5 bases). The germline CDR1 and CDR2 sequences are SGHRS and YFSETQ. Trimming took off 0 bases at V and 11 bases at J, with 17 bases between the two ends. This CDR3 region has 14 residues. The CDR3 protein is CASSLVPREGKAFF. In DNA, the CDR3 is TGCGCCAGCAGCTTGGTCCCGAGGGAGGGGAAGGCTTTCTTT.

This clonotype was seen a few times. This chain joins TRBV9 and TRBJ1-6, with D maybe TRBD1 (5 bases). Germline assignment: CDR1 SGDLS and CDR2 YYNGEE. The ends were cut back, 0 bases at V and 0 bases at J, with 7 bases in the middle. This CDR3 contains 16 residues. The CDR3 spells CASSVDRSSYNSPLHF. DNA of the CDR3: TGTGCCAGCAGCGTAGACAGGAGCTCCTATAATTCACCCCTCCACTTT.

This clonotype was observed a few times. V usage is TRBV7-9 and J usage is TRBJ2-7, with 8 nucleotides matching TRBD1. The CDR3 extends over 14 amino acids. Trimming at V came to 5 bases and at J to 3 bases, leaving 6 bases not matched to a gene. Germline CDR1 is SEHNR and CDR2 is FQNEAQ (reference sequence). The CDR3 DNA follows: TGTGCCAGCAGCGTAGGACAGGGACACTACGAGCAGTACTTC. Its protein is CASSVGQGHYEQYF.

The CDR3 reads CASSFKRGTGGTRDMNTEAFF. CDR3 sequence (DNA): TGCGCCAGCAGCTTCAAGCGGGGGACAGGGGGCACTCGAGACATGAACACTGAAGCTTTCTTT. The chain carries TRBV5-1 and TRBJ1-1; TRBD1 matches 12 bases. The CDR3 is 21 residues long. Germline CDR1 is SGHRS and CDR2 is YFSETQ. With 2 bases clipped from V and 0 bases from J, the junction kept 17 bases outside the gene matches.

This clonotype was detected ten times or more. The J gene is TRBJ2-7, the V gene TRBV3-1; 12 bases agree with TRBD2. Trimming at V came to 4 bases and at J to 0 bases, leaving 4 bases not matched to a gene. The germline V gene has CDR1 LGHDT and CDR2 YNNKEL (reference sequence). CDR3 length: 16 residues. The CDR3 sequence: CASSPGLAGLSYEQYF. CDR3 nucleotide sequence: TGTGCCAGCAGCCCAGGACTAGCGGGACTCTCCTACGAGCAGTACTTC.

This clonotype occurred many times. The chain has TRBV6-5 and TRBJ2-1; 8 bases match TRBD2. The CDR3 runs 19 residues. Looked up from germline, CDR1 is MNHEY and CDR2 is SVGAGI. V shed 2 bases and J 7 bases; nucleotides not matched to a gene: 19. This CDR3 is CASSYPLVLLAVRVNEQFF. The CDR3 DNA reads as TGTGCCAGCAGTTACCCCCTAGTACTACTAGCGGTCAGGGTTAATGAGCAGTTCTTC.

This clonotype occurred many times. This chain uses TRBV4-1 with TRBJ2-7; D ambiguous. The CDR3 covers 16 residues. V gave up 5 bases and J gave up 5 bases, with 22 bases separating them. Germline V lookup: CDR1 MGHRA, CDR2 YSYEKL. The CDR3 bases are TGCGCCAGCAGCTCCCCGCTCCCTCATCAGGAAAACGAGCAGTACTTC. Amino acid sequence: CASSSPLPHQENEQYF.

This clonotype was recorded many times. This sequence joins TRBV7-2 and TRBJ2-3; no definite D call. The V gene lost 0 bases and the J gene lost 4 bases, with 5 bases spanning the gap. CDR3 length: 13 residues. Germline lookup yields CDR1 SGHTA and CDR2 FQGNSA. CDR3 nucleotides: TGTGCCAGCAGCTTAGCTTTGGCAGATACGCAGTATTTT. Amino acids: CASSLALADTQYF.

This clonotype showed up just a few times. V gene TRBV5-6 combines with J gene TRBJ2-5, with no clear D. Germline V lookup: CDR1 SGHDT, CDR2 YYEEEE. The CDR3 has 14 amino acids. Trimming took off 2 bases at V and 5 bases at J, with 13 bases between the two ends. In DNA, the CDR3 is TGTGCCAGCAGCTTCCCGCGAAGCGTGGAGACCCAGTACTTC. It codes for CASSFPRSVETQYF.

In the case of this clonotype: This clone may be a read error of a much larger clone one base away. The chain joins TRBV20-1 to TRBJ2-5, with 11 bases identical to TRBD2. Germline CDR1 and CDR2: DFQATT and SNEGSKA (reference sequence). The CDR3 is 14 amino acids. CDR3 sequence (DNA): TGCAGTGCTAGAACTAGCGGGAGACGAGAGACCCTGTACTTC. Translation gives CSARTSGRRETLYF.

This clonotype was counted at least ten times. DNA of the CDR3: TGTGCCAGCACCAGAGGACTAGCGGATGAGCAGTACTTC. Translation gives CASTRGLADEQYF. This rearrangement joins TRBV6-5 to TRBJ2-7; 10 nucleotides agree with TRBD2. The length of the CDR3 is 13 residues. Germline values: CDR1 MNHEY, CDR2 SVGAGI. Trimming cost V 7 bases and J 7 bases; bases outside gene matches: 7.

This clonotype has a count of ten or more. The gene calls are TRBV3-1 and TRBJ2-3; D is unclear. Germline assignment: CDR1 LGHDT and CDR2 YNNKEL (reference sequence). The CDR3 has 15 residues. V was clipped by 1 base and J by 4 bases, with 12 bases between them. DNA for the CDR3: TGTGCCAGCAGCCAAGGCCCCCGGGCCCCAGATACGCAGTATTTT. As protein: CASSQGPRAPDTQYF.

The rearrangement joins TRBV5-5 to TRBJ2-1; TRBD2 is a possible D gene (5 bases). V lost 4 bases and J lost 7, with 15 bases in between. The CDR3 runs 14 residues. CDR1 is SGHKS and CDR2 is YYEKEE in the germline V gene (reference sequence). CDR3 DNA: TGTGCCAGCAGCAAATTTGCTAGCTCTAATGAGCAGTTCTTC. It codes for CASSKFASSNEQFF.

The chain couples TRBV5-6 to TRBJ1-6, with D unresolved. CDR1 is SGHDT, CDR2 YYEEEE, per germline. The V end was cut by 5 bases, the J end by 7 bases, with 10 bases between. CDR3 length: 13 amino acids. The CDR3 is CASSSGLNSPLHF. DNA for the CDR3: TGTGCCAGCAGTTCCGGGTTAAATTCACCCCTCCACTTT.

This clonotype was observed many times. The chain is built from TRBV5-4 and TRBJ1-5; D is perhaps TRBD1 (5 bases). V shed 1 base and J shed 3 bases, with 17 bases lying between them. Germline loops: CDR1 SGHNT, CDR2 YYREEE (reference sequence). This CDR3 contains 17 residues. The CDR3 sequence is CASSLRQGPRDNQPQHF. CDR3 bases: TGTGCCAGCAGCTTGAGGCAGGGCCCGCGGGACAATCAGCCCCAGCATTTT.

In its sample, this clonotype was seen many times. The chain employs TRBV3-1 and TRBJ1-6; D not certain. The CDR3 covers 16 residues. Trimming took 2 bases from V and 4 from J, leaving 12 bases between them. CDR1 is LGHDT, CDR2 YNNKEL, per germline (reference sequence). The CDR3 bases are TGTGCCAGCAGCCAACGACAACTACGGTATAATTCACCCCTCCACTTT. Protein product: CASSQRQLRYNSPLHF.

This clonotype has a count of ten or more. The rearrangement links TRBV29-1 to TRBJ2-1, with 9 nucleotides matching TRBD2. Unmatched junction bases numbered 10, after V lost 4 bases and J lost 12 bases. The CDR3 extends over 13 amino acids. The germline V gene has CDR1 SQVTM and CDR2 ANQGSEA. The CDR3 DNA reads as TGCAGCGTTGGGGTAGCGGGAGTTGGTATGCAGTTCTTC. The encoded protein is CSVGVAGVGMQFF.

This clonotype was seen many times. The genes are TRBV18 and TRBJ2-7; unclear D gene. The CDR3 extends over 11 amino acids. Trimming pared 8 bases from V and 2 bases from J, leaving 7 bases between. Germline V gene sequence: CDR1 KGHSH, CDR2 LQKENI. The chain's CDR3 is CASSPAYEQYF. The CDR3 nucleotides are TGTGCCAGCAGCCCCGCCTACGAGCAGTACTTC.

This clonotype was counted many times. The J gene is TRBJ2-7, the V gene TRBV5-5; TRBD1 matches 10 bases. V lost 3 bases, J lost 2 bases, and 5 bases stayed unmatched. Looked up from germline, CDR1 is SGHKS and CDR2 is YYEKEE (reference sequence). The CDR3 loop spans 15 amino acids. The CDR3 sequence: CASSSGTGEAYEQYF. The CDR3 DNA reads TGTGCCAGCAGCTCCGGGACAGGGGAAGCCTACGAGCAGTACTTC.

For this clonotype: Since a much larger clone is just one base distant, this may be a read error. The CDR3 end shows no conserved phenylalanine or tryptophan, and so a read error is likely. CDR3 sequence (DNA): TGTGCCAGCAGCTTGGGCGGGGGGGAGACCCAGTACTTA. Its translation: CASSLGGGETQYL. The J gene is TRBJ2-5, the V gene TRBV11-2; 8 positions agree with TRBD2. The CDR3 contains 13 residues. Germline CDR1 and CDR2: SGHAT and FQNNGV. The junction had 2 bases not matched to a gene; V was cut back by 3 bases and J by 5 bases.

This clonotype was detected ten times or more. This sequence joins TRBV7-2 and TRBJ2-3; possible D gene TRBD2, 5 bases. Germline V lookup: CDR1 SGHTA, CDR2 FQGNSA. V dropped 1 base and J dropped 10 bases, with 15 bases sitting between them. This CDR3 comprises 14 residues. In nucleotides, the CDR3 is TGTGCCAGCAGCTTAGATAGGACTGTCGCCCCGCAGTATTTT. Translating it yields CASSLDRTVAPQYF.

The table lists this clonotype with many counts. This chain connects TRBV29-1 to TRBJ1-4; no reliable D call. Trimming left V 2 bases short and J 5 bases short, with 6 bases between. Germline V gene lookup returns CDR1 SQVTM and CDR2 ANQGSEA. The CDR3 length is 12 residues. The chain's CDR3 is CSVEMGNEKLFF. The CDR3 DNA follows: TGCAGCGTTGAAATGGGAAATGAAAAACTGTTTTTT.